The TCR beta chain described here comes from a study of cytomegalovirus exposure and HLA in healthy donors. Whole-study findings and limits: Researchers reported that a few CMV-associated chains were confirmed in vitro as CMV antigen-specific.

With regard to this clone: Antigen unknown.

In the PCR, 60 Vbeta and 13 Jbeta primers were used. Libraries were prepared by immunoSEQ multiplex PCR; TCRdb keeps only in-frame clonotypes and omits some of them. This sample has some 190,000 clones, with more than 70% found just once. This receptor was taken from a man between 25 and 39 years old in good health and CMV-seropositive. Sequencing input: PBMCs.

The CDR3 loop is CASSLQGLTDNEQFF. The CDR3 DNA follows: TGTGCCAGCAGCTTGCAAGGTTTGACTGACAATGAGCAGTTCTTC. The J gene is TRBJ2-1, the V gene TRBV7-8; D is unresolved. Germline V gene data show CDR1 as SGHVS and CDR2 as FQNEAQ. There are 15 residues in the CDR3. Trimming left V 3 bases short and J 5 bases short, with 14 bases between. Supplemented by reference TRBV7-8 and TRBJ2-1, the full variable domain reads GAGVSQSPRYKVAKRGQDVALRCDPISGHVSLFWYQQALGQGPEFLTYFQNEAQLDKSGLPSDRFFAERPEGSVSTLKIQRTQQEDSAVYLCASSLQGLTDNEQFFGPGTRLTVL.